This T cell receptor (beta chain) was documented in a study of blood T cell repertoires in COVID-19. The overall study: COVID-19 samples, acute and convalescent, were from the United States, Italy and Spain.

Methods used by the authors: Cell counts per sample came from amplifying reference gene primers. Measured with immunoSEQ multiplex PCR; TCRdb has only the in-frame clones, and not every one. V and J calls and clone size come straight from that table; D and trimming were deduced from the DNA. The table includes 110,000 to 150,000 clones, approximately 84% detected once. The CDR3 extends over 13 amino acids. CDR1 is LNHDA, CDR2 SQIVND, per germline (reference sequence). With 6 bases clipped from V and 6 bases from J, the junction kept 5 bases outside the gene matches. The study drew participants aged about 18 to 95 years from 20 to 30 US areas. Researchers sorted participants into cohorts using their self-reported clinical history.

Material for sequencing was PBMCs or T cells enriched from blood (not recorded which). This TCR was recovered from a woman aged 18-29 years who had been exposed to COVID-19. J is TRBJ2-1 and V is TRBV19; 7 bases fit TRBD1. CDR3: CASRTGILNEQFF. The CDR3, as DNA: TGTGCCAGTAGGACAGGGATTCTCAATGAGCAGTTCTTC.